This TCR beta chain appears in the sequencing data of a study of vaccination effects on CD4 cells after COVID-19 (dated by TCRdb to 2022 to 2024). Context from the whole study: Each participant got two doses of an mRNA SARS-CoV-2 vaccine, either BNT162b2 or mRNA-1273. Pre-vaccine samples from a couple of convalescent patients were drawn 16 days and one week before the first dose, 142 and 148 days after COVID-19 diagnosis. SARS-CoV-2 spike-specific CD4+ TCR repertoires were compared before and after mRNA vaccination in COVID-19 convalescent patients and in infection-naive vaccine recipients. A total of roughly 9 COVID-19 convalescent patients and a handful of SARS-CoV-2-naive healthy vaccine recipients were included in the full study. The Oncomine TCR Beta short-read assay on an Illumina iSeq 100 was used to sequence cultures from other donors in the study. Study-level results and caveats: Only a small number of convalescent patients were included, and no early post-infection timepoints were available, which limited the study. Both infection-induced and vaccine-induced clones contracted markedly at late post-vaccination timepoints, which is consistent with waning T cell responses. In convalescent patients, the post-vaccine spike-reactive repertoire was composed mainly of new vaccine-induced clones that were largely distinct from infection-induced clones.

The ViraFEST assay stimulated PBMC with viral peptide pools and then used TCR sequencing to identify antigen-specific CD4+ T cell clonotypes by expansion. After around 11 days of culture, CD4+ T cells were isolated with the EasySep CD4+ T cell isolation kit. PCR-confirmed SARS-CoV-2 infection had occurred in convalescent patients between March and December 2020, before the Alpha, Beta and Delta variants emerged in the United States. Some 2 million PBMC per well were cultured in IMDM with roughly 5% human AB serum, 10 IU/ml IL-2 and gentamicin, plus 10 ug/ml peptides. Half of the culture medium was replaced with fresh IL-2-containing medium on days 3 and 7. Unless otherwise noted, each peptide stimulation condition was cultured in triplicate wells. Using Ficoll-Paque Plus gradient centrifugation, PBMC were separated from whole blood and then either used fresh or cryopreserved at -140C. The spike proteins of SARS-CoV-2 and of the common cold coronaviruses HCoV-NL63, HCoV-OC43 and HCoV-229E were spanned by overlapping peptide pools. The QIAamp micro DNA kit was used to extract genomic DNA from the cultured CD4+ T cells.

The method was the immunoSEQ multiplex PCR assay. DNA from the cultured and isolated CD4+ T cells underwent TCR beta CDR3 sequencing. As for the original processing: Non-productive TCR sequences were removed and reads were trimmed to the CDR3 region, keeping CDR3s of at least 7 amino acids. Antigen-specific clonotypes were identified with the MANAFEST web app by comparing expansion in peptide wells against reference cultures. To count as positive, a clone had to show expansion at FDR<0.05 compared with the reference and with all other wells, an odds ratio above 5, and a frequency above 0.1% in two replicate wells. Cross-reactive clonotypes were defined as significantly expanded in SARS-CoV-2 spike wells and in at least one common cold coronavirus spike condition. Using the stringdist R package, CDR3 similarity was measured by Levenshtein distance, and unrooted trees were constructed with ape in R 3.6.1. The immuneACCESS repertoire file appears here via TCRdb, limited to in-frame rearrangements. These files lack a portion of the clones; in checked studies, under half of the deficit traces to unresolved V genes, and the cause of the others is not known. From that table come the V and J calls and clone size; the DNA was used to work out D and trimming. For this sample the table gives 20,000 to 30,000 clones, of which roughly 71% were detected only once. The ten largest clonotypes hold less than 20% of the sample.

Concerning this clone: The specificity of this receptor is unknown. No base quality information exists; no much larger clone differs at one position.

Material: CD4+ T cells from PBMCs cultured with SARS-CoV-2 spike peptides, obtained before COVID-19 vaccination. The cell subset or site label, as the study defines it: SARS-CoV-2 spike overlapping peptide pool stimulation. The source is a human donor who had a prior SARS-CoV-2 infection.

The sequenced DNA is TGTGCCAGCAGGGGATCTGGGGCCAACGTCCTGACTTTC. The resulting protein is CASRGSGANVLTF. The chain was built from TRBV6-5 and TRBJ2-6; the D gene lacks a confident call. The CDR3 spans 13 residues, from the cysteine through the phenylalanine. Just the 39-base CDR3 DNA is kept, in frame starting at base 1. V and J lose 6 bases and 1 base, and a span of 4 bases separates them. The germline V gene sets CDR1 to MNHEY and CDR2 to SVGAGI.